The 19 T cell receptor beta chains below come from one sample, sequenced in a study of regulatory T cells in long-lasting Graves disease. Time point described: newly diagnosed GD, antithyroid drugs for less than 3 months. The authors made the TCR library using RNA they extracted from PBMCs. According to the study, TCR beta libraries were built with iRepertoire HTBI primers and CDR3-region Arm-PCR. MiXCR, run by TCRdb on the multiplex PCR reads, gives a single entry per CDR3 protein. The table has a few hundred thousand distinct CDR3 sequences, about 12% seen once; the top ten hold approximately 20%. Another study also made use of these data, one on T cells in Graves' hyperthyroidism and ophthalmopathy.

The material sequenced was peripheral blood mononuclear cells (PBMCs), taken at new diagnosis, from a patient treated with antithyroid drugs. Receptor source: a woman aged 18-29 years with Graves disease.

This clonotype was observed at least ten times. V gene TRBV7-9 combines with J gene TRBJ2-2; D perhaps matches TRBD1 (5 bases). Trimming removed 5 bases from V and 6 bases from J, with 16 bases in between. The CDR3 is made up of 15 amino acids. Germline values: CDR1 SEHNR, CDR2 FQNEAQ (reference sequence). CDR3 loop: CASSIPRQGPGELFF. CDR3 nucleotide sequence: TGTGCCAGCAGCATCCCGCGCCAGGGCCCCGGGGAGCTGTTTTTT.

V gene TRBV28 combines with J gene TRBJ2-7; no definite D call. Per the germline V gene, CDR1 is MDHEN and CDR2 is SYDVKM. V dropped 4 bases and J dropped 4 bases, with 11 bases sitting between them. The CDR3 sequence is 13 residues long. Here the CDR3 reads CASSSRARYEQYV. The CDR3 DNA sequence: TGTGCCAGCAGTTCCCGGGCCCGATACGAGCAGTACGTC.

For the CDR3, the DNA is TGTGCCAGCAGCTCTAGCCGGACAGGGAGAGGACTAGCGGGAGTCACAGATACGCAGTATTTT. This translates into CASSSSRTGRGLAGVTDTQYF. This chain connects TRBV12-3 or TRBV12-4 to TRBJ2-3, with 13 bases matching TRBD2. The V gene end was trimmed by 6 bases and the J gene end by 2 bases; junction bases not matched to a gene: 20. The CDR3 sequence is 21 residues long.

V gene TRBV27 combines with J gene TRBJ2-4, with 14 nucleotides matching TRBD2. The tail of the sequence fits TRBJ2-5 better, so the J call may be wrong. The germline gives CDR1 MNHEY, CDR2 SMNVEV (reference sequence). The CDR3 runs 17 residues. The DNA of the CDR3 is TGTGCCAGCAGTTCTAGACTAGCGGGGGGGAGTAAAGAGACCCAGTACTTC. It specifies CASSSRLAGGSKETQYF.

This clonotype was seen at least ten times. This chain uses TRBV7-2 with TRBJ2-3, with D possibly being TRBD1 (6 bases). The CDR3 has 14 residues. CDR1 SGHTA and CDR2 FQGNSA come from the germline V gene. Trimming shortened V by 1 base and J by 3 bases, and 8 bases separated the two germline ends. CDR3 sequence (DNA): TGTGCCAGCAGCTTAGATCAGGGGACAGATACGCAGTATTTT. Its translation: CASSLDQGTDTQYF. The whole variable domain, remainder taken from reference TRBV7-2 and TRBJ2-3, is GAGVSQSPSNKVTEKGKDVELRCDPISGHTALYWYRQSLGQGLEFLIYFQGNSAPDKSGLPSDRFSAERTGGSVSTLTIQRTQQEDSAVYLCASSLDQGTDTQYFGPGTRLTVL.

This clonotype was counted only a few times. The V and J genes are TRBV30 and TRBJ1-1; D is undetermined. Trimming cost V 0 bases and J 7 bases, with 15 bases left between them. Germline V lookup: CDR1 GTSNPN, CDR2 SVGIG (reference sequence). The CDR3 loop spans 14 amino acids. The CDR3 spells CAWSVRVTAREAFF. Written as DNA, the CDR3 is TGTGCCTGGAGTGTACGCGTAACAGCTCGTGAAGCTTTCTTT.

The rearrangement uses TRBV9 and TRBJ2-3, with 9 bases matching TRBD2. The V gene end was trimmed by 3 bases and the J gene end by 4 bases; junction bases not matched to a gene: 6. Germline assignment: CDR1 SGDLS and CDR2 YYNGEE. CDR3 size: 15 residues. The CDR3 sequence is CASSATGTSPDTQYF. For the CDR3, the DNA is TGTGCCAGCAGCGCGACCGGGACTAGCCCAGATACGCAGTATTTT.

This clonotype was detected many times. The rearrangement uses TRBV12-3 or TRBV12-4 and TRBJ1-1, with 11 bases lining up with TRBD1. The CDR3 length is 15 residues. V was clipped by 6 bases and J by 4 bases; unmatched bases: 7. The CDR3: CASRGRTGGGTEAFF. The CDR3 nucleotides read TGTGCCAGCAGGGGGAGGACAGGGGGCGGCACTGAAGCTTTCTTT.

With regard to this clonotype: This CDR3 fails to terminate in the conserved phenylalanine or tryptophan, so it likely reflects a read error. The genes are TRBV29-1 and TRBJ2-7; 12 nucleotides match TRBD2. Per germline, CDR1 SQVTM and CDR2 ANQGSEA. The V segment lost 8 bases and the J segment 0 bases; nucleotides outside the gene matches: 5. The CDR3 contains 14 residues. The CDR3 reads CSTWTSGTSYEQYL. The CDR3 DNA reads as TGCAGCACGTGGACTAGCGGGACCTCCTACGAGCAGTACCTC.

This clonotype was seen a handful of times. The J gene is TRBJ1-2, the V gene TRBV6-4, with no clear D. The germline V gene encodes CDR1 MRHNA and CDR2 SNTAGT. The CDR3 extends over 16 amino acids. V was pared by 9 bases and J by 1 base, with 21 bases between. The DNA of the CDR3 is TGTGCCAGGATTGACGTTCGGGCCCGCAATAACTATGGCTACACCTTC. This translates into CARIDVRARNNYGYTF.

The table lists this clonotype with a few counts. The CDR3 coding sequence is TGCGCCAGCAGCTTACCGACAGGGGAGGTTGAAGCTTTCTTT. Its translation is CASSLPTGEVEAFF. The J gene is TRBJ1-1, the V gene TRBV5-1; 8 bases match TRBD1. The CDR3 is 14 residues long. J gave up 7 bases and V 2 bases, and 7 bases lay outside the gene matches. Per germline, CDR1 SGHRS and CDR2 YFSETQ.

This clonotype was counted many times. The V gene is TRBV28, the J gene TRBJ2-3; D not certain. The CDR3 runs 13 residues. Trimming pared 4 bases from V and 7 bases from J, leaving 12 bases between. Germline V gene sequence: CDR1 MDHEN, CDR2 SYDVKM. The CDR3 nucleotides are TGTGCCAGCAGTTCCGTAGTCCCGAATACGCAGTATTTT. Translated: CASSSVVPNTQYF. The full variable domain, rest sourced from reference TRBV28 and TRBJ2-3, is DVKVTQSSRYLVKRTGEKVFLECVQDMDHENMFWYRQDPGLGLRLIYFSYDVKMKEKGDIPEGYSVSREKKERFSLILESASTNQTSMYLCASSSVVPNTQYFGPGTRLTVL.

At least ten counts were recorded for this clonotype. The chain uses TRBV27 and TRBJ2-7, with 7 bases lining up with TRBD2. Looked up from germline, CDR1 is MNHEY and CDR2 is SMNVEV (reference sequence). V lost 6 bases, J lost 3 bases, and 8 bases stayed unmatched. The CDR3 extends over 14 amino acids. The CDR3 region has the DNA TGTGCCAGCAGCGCATCGGGGGGTCTCTACGAGCAGTACTTC. Amino acids: CASSASGGLYEQYF.

This clonotype was observed many times. The chain uses TRBV28 and TRBJ2-1; 8 nucleotides line up with TRBD1. Trimming took 5 bases from V and 3 from J; bases not matched to a gene: 6. This CDR3 has 15 amino acids. CDR1 is MDHEN, CDR2 SYDVKM, per germline. The CDR3 DNA sequence: TGTGCCAGCAGTGCAGGGGGCGGATTCTACAATGAGCAGTTCTTC. It encodes CASSAGGGFYNEQFF.

The chain combines TRBV9 with TRBJ2-7; 9 bases match TRBD1. Germline CDR1 reads SGDLS; CDR2 reads YYNGEE. Unmatched junction bases numbered 5, after V lost 1 base and J lost 3 bases. This CDR3 contains 15 residues. CDR3 DNA: TGTGCCAGCAGCGTAAGGGGGACAGGGAACTACGAGCAGTACTTC. This translates into CASSVRGTGNYEQYF.

The chain links TRBV6-1 to TRBJ2-3; TRBD1 aligns across 7 bases. CDR1 MNHNS and CDR2 SASEGT come from the germline V gene. This CDR3 spans 15 amino acids. The trim removed 5 bases at V and 2 bases at J, leaving 7 bases unmatched. CDR3 sequence (DNA): TGTGCCAGCAGTAGTGGGGACAGTGACACAGATACGCAGTATTTT. Amino acids: CASSSGDSDTDTQYF.

This clonotype was picked up many times. The chain combines TRBV28 with TRBJ2-7; 8 positions match TRBD1. Germline V gene sequence: CDR1 MDHEN, CDR2 SYDVKM. The CDR3 covers 13 residues. V shed 6 bases and J 6 bases; nucleotides not matched to a gene: 7. The CDR3 DNA is TGTGCCAGCAGCTTACGACAGGGGATCGAGCAGTACTTC. Translated: CASSLRQGIEQYF.

This clonotype has a count of ten or more. The chain recombines TRBV6-1 with TRBJ1-5; D uncertain. Trimming took off 7 bases at V and 6 bases at J, with 13 bases between the two ends. Germline lookup yields CDR1 MNHNS and CDR2 SASEGT. This CDR3 has 13 amino acids. Written as DNA, the CDR3 is TGTGCCAGCACTTGGTCTCTTTTTCAGCCCCAGCATTTT. Amino acids: CASTWSLFQPQHF.

In this sample, this clonotype turned up a few times. CDR3 bases: TGCGCCAGCAGCCAAGGAGACAGGGATAATGAAAAACTGTTTTTT. Protein product: CASSQGDRDNEKLFF. This sequence joins TRBV4-3 and TRBJ1-4; 7 bases line up with TRBD1. The germline gives CDR1 LGHNA, CDR2 YSLEER. V lost 1 base to trimming and J lost 4 bases; unmatched junction nucleotides: 3. The CDR3 is 15 amino acids.